Below are 24 T cell receptor beta chains sequenced from a single sample in a study of blood T cell repertoires in COVID-19. Produced via immunoSEQ multiplex PCR; TCRdb's table is partial and in-frame only. The sample has 9,500 to 10,000 clones; approximately 78% are singletons. The sequenced material came from peripheral blood. Every receptor here comes from a man aged 55 to 70 with active COVID-19.

The chain uses TRBV7-3 and TRBJ2-5, with unresolved D. The CDR3 length is 14 residues. Germline CDR1 SGHTA, CDR2 FQGTGA. The V and J ends lost 1 base and 9 bases respectively, with 15 bases between them. DNA of the CDR3: TGTGCCAGCAGCTTAAGGGCAGGTTTAGGCCCCCAGTACTTC. Its translation: CASSLRAGLGPQYF.

The CDR3 is CASSETAANTEAFF. CDR3 sequence (DNA): TGTGCCAGCAGTGAAACGGCGGCTAACACTGAAGCTTTCTTT. This chain joins TRBV6-1 and TRBJ1-1; D is uncertain. This CDR3 has 14 amino acids. V lost 2 bases to trimming and J lost 2 bases, with 9 bases between them. The germline V gene encodes CDR1 MNHNS and CDR2 SASEGT.

The chain joins TRBV28 to TRBJ1-3, with TRBD1 as a possible D gene (5 bases). CDR1 is MDHEN, CDR2 SYDVKM, per germline. The CDR3 totals 16 residues. Deletions cut 5 bases from V and 8 bases from J, with 22 bases between. The CDR3 DNA reads TGTGCCAGCAGTCGTAATAGGCCCTTGGGGGGGGACACCATATATTTT. As protein: CASSRNRPLGGDTIYF.

V usage is TRBV6-2 or TRBV6-3 and J usage is TRBJ2-5; TRBD1 matches at 8 bases. CDR3 size: 15 residues. With V trimmed by 2 bases and J by 6 bases, 8 bases remained unmatched. From germline, CDR1 is MNHEY and CDR2 SVGEGT. CDR3 sequence (DNA): TGTGCCAGCAGTTACCCGACAGGGGATGTAAAGACCCAGTACTTC. Protein product: CASSYPTGDVKTQYF.

The CDR3 nucleotides read TGTGCCAGCAGCACTACCCCAGGGGCTGGCTACACCTTC. This codes for CASSTTPGAGYTF. The V call is TRBV7-2, the J call TRBJ1-2; perhaps TRBD1 as D (6 bases). The CDR3 is 13 residues long. V was clipped by 5 bases and J by 7 bases, with 14 bases between them. Germline V gene data show CDR1 as SGHTA and CDR2 as FQGNSA.

This clone was detected a few times. The chain carries TRBV28 and TRBJ1-2; D not resolved. This CDR3 is 12 amino acids long. V was pared by 9 bases and J by 2 bases, with 10 bases between. The V gene's germline CDR1 is MDHEN and CDR2 SYDVKM. The CDR3 region is CASLELNYGYTF. DNA of the CDR3: TGTGCCAGTCTAGAACTCAACTATGGCTACACCTTC.

The chain has TRBV20-1 and TRBJ2-1; D unresolved. Trimming removed 1 base at V and 7 bases at J, with 5 bases between. The CDR3 spans 11 residues. Looked up from germline, CDR1 is DFQATT and CDR2 is SNEGSKA (reference sequence). The CDR3 protein is CSARVQNEQFF. The CDR3 nucleotides read TGCAGTGCTAGAGTGCAGAATGAGCAGTTCTTC.

This chain uses TRBV5-4 with TRBJ2-6, with 7 bases fitting TRBD1. V lost 4 bases and J lost 0; bases outside the gene matches: 7. This CDR3 comprises 17 residues. Germline assignment: CDR1 SGHNT and CDR2 YYREEE (reference sequence). CDR3 in DNA: TGTGCCAGCAGCATAGGGACAGCTTTCTCTGGGGCCAACGTCCTGACTTTC. Protein sequence: CASSIGTAFSGANVLTF.

V usage is TRBV18 and J usage is TRBJ2-7; 15 bases are shared with TRBD2. Per germline, CDR1 KGHSH and CDR2 LQKENI. This CDR3 contains 17 residues. Trimming took 4 bases from V and 2 from J; bases not matched to a gene: 6. Written as DNA, the CDR3 is TGTGCCAGCTCACAGGGACTAGCGGGAGGTGGGACCTACGAGCAGTACTTC. Encoded protein: CASSQGLAGGGTYEQYF. The whole variable domain, filled in from reference TRBV18 and TRBJ2-7, reads NAGVMQNPRHLVRRRGQEARLRCSPMKGHSHVYWYRQLPEEGLKFMVYLQKENIIDESGMPKERFSAEFPKEGPSILRIQQVVRGDSAAYFCASSQGLAGGGTYEQYFGPGTRLTVT.

The genes are TRBV9 and TRBJ2-5; D perhaps matches TRBD1 (5 bases). The CDR3 is 14 amino acids. Deletions cut 2 bases from V and 1 base from J, with 9 bases between. The germline V gene encodes CDR1 SGDLS and CDR2 YYNGEE. CDR3 protein: CASSVGQGQETQYF. The CDR3 nucleotides are TGTGCCAGCAGCGTTGGTCAGGGCCAAGAGACCCAGTACTTC.

This rearrangement joins TRBV2 to TRBJ2-7, with TRBD1 matching 10 bases. The CDR3 sequence is 16 residues long. V shed 3 bases and J 6 bases; nucleotides not matched to a gene: 11. The germline CDR1 and CDR2 sequences are SNHLY and FYNNEI. The CDR3 DNA is TGTGCCAGCAGTGAGAGTCGGGGACAGGGGACCGCCGAGCAGTACTTC. It is translated as CASSESRGQGTAEQYF.

The chain employs TRBV11-2 and TRBJ2-7; D remains ambiguous. The germline V gene has CDR1 SGHAT and CDR2 FQNNGV. V lost 3 bases and J 4 bases, leaving 13 bases between the germline ends. CDR3 length: 14 amino acids. CDR3 nucleotide sequence: TGTGCCAGCAGCTTGCTCGGCAGGTCATACGAGCAGTACTTC. Translating gives CASSLLGRSYEQYF. Drawing the rest from reference TRBV11-2 and TRBJ2-7, the complete variable domain is EAGVAQSPRYKIIEKRQSVAFWCNPISGHATLYWYQQILGQGPKLLIQFQNNGVVDDSQLPKDRFSAERLKGVDSTLKIQPAKLEDSAVYLCASSLLGRSYEQYFGPGTRLTVT.

The genes are TRBV12-3 or TRBV12-4 and TRBJ2-7; 7 bases align to TRBD2. The CDR3 spans 13 residues. Trimming removed 6 bases from V and 5 bases from J; junction bases left unmatched: 7. The CDR3 coding sequence is TGTGCCAGCAGAACCGGGGGGATCCACGAGCAGTACTTC. Translating it yields CASRTGGIHEQYF.

This rearrangement joins TRBV30 to TRBJ2-3; the D is unclear. V lost 3 bases and J 1 base, leaving 8 bases between the germline ends. The germline V gene encodes CDR1 GTSNPN and CDR2 SVGIG (reference sequence). This CDR3 comprises 13 residues. The CDR3, as DNA: TGTGCCTGGAGCCGCCCAGGCACAGATACGCAGTATTTT. This translates into CAWSRPGTDTQYF.

The chain recombines TRBV11-3 with TRBJ2-5; 13 bases line up with TRBD2. This CDR3 region has 19 residues. CDR1 and CDR2 (germline): SGHNT, YENEEA. V shed 3 bases and J 1 base; nucleotides not matched to a gene: 11. The CDR3 DNA follows: TGTGCCAGCAGCTTTGGAGCACTAGCGGGGGGGCGGGGCCAAGAGACCCAGTACTTC. It specifies CASSFGALAGGRGQETQYF.

V usage is TRBV2 and J usage is TRBJ1-1, with D possibly matching TRBD1 (6 bases). Germline V gene sequence: CDR1 SNHLY, CDR2 FYNNEI. There are 14 residues in the CDR3. Trimming took off 4 bases at V and 1 base at J, with 10 bases between the two ends. The CDR3 nucleotides read TGTGCCAGCAGTGTGGACAGCGCGAACACTGAAGCTTTCTTT. This codes for CASSVDSANTEAFF.

The rearrangement links TRBV24-1 to TRBJ2-1, with 9 bases aligning to TRBD2. The CDR3 is made up of 18 amino acids. Germline V gene data show CDR1 as KGHDR and CDR2 as SFDVKD. With 7 bases clipped from V and 3 bases from J, the junction kept 15 bases outside the gene matches. Here the CDR3 DNA reads TGTGCCACCAGCCCGCTATCGGCGGGAGGGCGTAGCTACAATGAGCAGTTCTTC. This gives the protein CATSPLSAGGRSYNEQFF.

The V gene is TRBV25-1, the J gene TRBJ1-5, with a weak D call TRBD1 (5 bases). CDR1 and CDR2 from the germline V gene are MGHDK and SYGVNS. Trimming left V 1 base short and J 6 bases short, with 10 bases between. The CDR3 loop spans 14 amino acids. The CDR3 sequence is CASSEFGGSQPQHF. As DNA, the CDR3 is TGTGCCAGCAGTGAATTTGGGGGGAGTCAGCCCCAGCATTTT.

J is TRBJ1-5 and V is TRBV19; TRBD1 matches 10 bases. With V trimmed by 7 bases and J by 5 bases, 5 bases remained unmatched. Germline V lookup: CDR1 LNHDA, CDR2 SQIVND (reference sequence). CDR3 length: 14 residues. CDR3 DNA sequence: TGTGCCAGTACCACGGGACAGGGGCATCAGCCCCAGCATTTT. This gives the protein CASTTGQGHQPQHF.

V and J are TRBV7-3 and TRBJ2-3; possible D gene TRBD2, 6 bases. The CDR3 is 15 residues long. The germline V gene has CDR1 SGHTA and CDR2 FQGTGA. With 1 base removed from V and 4 bases from J, the gap between germline ends came to 12 bases. CDR3 DNA: TGTGCCAGCAGCTTAAGTCGGCGGGATTCAGATACGCAGTATTTT. Translation: CASSLSRRDSDTQYF.

The chain has TRBV7-2 and TRBJ1-3; TRBD1 matches at 11 bases. This CDR3 spans 17 amino acids. Germline CDR1 SGHTA, CDR2 FQGNSA. The V segment lost 1 base and the J segment 1 base; nucleotides outside the gene matches: 3. The CDR3 region is CASSLGGQGVSGNTIYF. The CDR3, as DNA: TGTGCCAGCAGCTTAGGGGGACAGGGGGTATCTGGAAACACCATATATTTT.

The chain joins TRBV7-2 to TRBJ2-5; D unclear. This CDR3 is 14 amino acids long. The germline V and J ends were trimmed by 4 bases and 5 bases, with 14 bases remaining between them. Germline loops: CDR1 SGHTA, CDR2 FQGNSA. CDR3 protein: CASSSGPSSETQYF. The CDR3 DNA reads as TGTGCCAGCAGCTCGGGTCCCAGTTCCGAGACCCAGTACTTC.

V and J are TRBV30 and TRBJ1-4; D call uncertain. Germline assignment: CDR1 GTSNPN and CDR2 SVGIG (reference sequence). V lost 0 bases to trimming and J lost 10 bases, with 15 bases between them. The CDR3 has 14 residues. DNA for the CDR3: TGTGCCTGGAGTGTACCTGGTAACTCCGGAAAACTGTTTTTT. Translation gives CAWSVPGNSGKLFF.

The chain links TRBV11-2 to TRBJ1-1; possibly TRBD1 for D (6 bases). The V gene's germline CDR1 is SGHAT and CDR2 FQNNGV. The CDR3 runs to 15 residues. The V gene lost 1 base and the J gene lost 6 bases, with 15 bases spanning the gap. CDR3 sequence reads: CASSLAFGGHPEAFF. CDR3 sequence (DNA): TGTGCCAGCAGCTTAGCTTTTGGGGGACACCCTGAAGCTTTCTTT.